These T cell receptor beta chains were read from a single sample in a study of radiotherapy plus CTLA-4 blockade in lung cancer. TCRdb keeps only in-frame clones here, not all; method: immunoSEQ multiplex PCR. The table lists tens of thousands of clones, around three quarters of them singletons, with about 10% in the top ten. The starting material was peripheral blood, obtained from a patient treated with radiotherapy plus ipilimumab. All receptors derive from a human donor with non-small cell lung cancer who had a complete response to radiotherapy plus ipilimumab. The conserved cysteine and the conserved F or W are not part of the CDR3 here. The order of the fields is V gene, J gene, CDR3 protein.

TRBV19	TRBJ2-1	ASSDSRGSNEQF
TRBV30	TRBJ2-1	AWSSTSGSRNEQF
TRBV6-1	TRBJ1-1	AIRGLPSEAF
TRBV11-2	TRBJ2-3	ASSLDGGGSTDTQY
TRBV11-2	TRBJ1-2	ASNQEGLYGYT
TRBV7-2	TRBJ2-3	ASSPPLDGTDTQY
TRBV19	TRBJ2-6	ASSIALSGANVLT
TRBV6-5	TRBJ2-3	ASSSFDTQY
TRBV2	TRBJ2-5	ASSLSGQGAKGETQY
TRBV5-1	TRBJ1-3	ASSLASGSSGNTIY
TRBV7-9	TRBJ1-2	ASSPGTGGAGGYT
TRBV5-8	TRBJ1-1	ASILTYQGAAEAF
TRBV5-1	TRBJ1-4	ASSVPEGGRDEKLF
TRBV18	TRBJ2-5	ASSPVEETQY
TRBV5-1	TRBJ2-1	ASSLLTNNEQF
TRBV14	TRBJ1-2	VWGGYT
TRBV9	TRBJ2-4	AGQKTGGKNIQY
TRBV27	TRBJ1-2	ASSLFGQGGDGYT